This T cell receptor (beta chain) was obtained from a study of cytomegalovirus exposure and HLA in healthy donors. Comment on this clone: Its target is unknown.

Findings and caveats of the study: About 87% or about 30% of the time was how often most TCR beta V segments were productive, according to an earlier analysis. A highly shared variant cluster was judged a likely technical artifact.

The PCR was carried out with 60 Vbeta primers and 13 Jbeta primers. Profiled with immunoSEQ multiplex PCR; TCRdb holds only in-frame clones, not every one. The sample holds about 150,000 clones, roughly 90% seen once. This clonotype was sampled from a woman aged 18-30 years in good health and CMV-seronegative. The sequencing sample was made of PBMCs.

CDR3 residues: CASSLTGFSGELFF. CDR3 coding DNA: TGTGCCAGCAGCTTAACAGGGTTTTCCGGGGAGCTGTTTTTT. V gene TRBV28 combines with J gene TRBJ2-2, with D possibly matching TRBD1 (6 bases). Germline CDR1 MDHEN, CDR2 SYDVKM. This CDR3 is built from 14 residues. The V and J ends lost 6 bases and 6 bases respectively, with 14 bases between them.